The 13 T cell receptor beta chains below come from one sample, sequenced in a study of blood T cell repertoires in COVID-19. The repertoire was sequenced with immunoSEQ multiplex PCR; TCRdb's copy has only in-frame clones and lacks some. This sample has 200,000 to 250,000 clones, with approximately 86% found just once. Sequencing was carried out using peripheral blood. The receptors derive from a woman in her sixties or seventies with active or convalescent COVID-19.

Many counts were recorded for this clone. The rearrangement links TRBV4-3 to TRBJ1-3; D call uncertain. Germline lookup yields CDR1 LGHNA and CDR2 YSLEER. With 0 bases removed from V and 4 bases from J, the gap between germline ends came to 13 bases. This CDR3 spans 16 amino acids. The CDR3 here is CASSQEPRPEGNTIYF. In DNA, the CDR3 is TGCGCCAGCAGCCAAGAACCCAGGCCAGAAGGAAACACCATATATTTT.

The CDR3 sequence: CASSASGGPSEQYF. CDR3 nucleotide sequence: TGTGCCAGCAGTGCTAGCGGGGGCCCGAGCGAGCAGTACTTC. The rearrangement joins TRBV11-2 to TRBJ2-7; 10 nucleotides align to TRBD2. V was clipped by 6 bases and J by 6 bases; unmatched bases: 8. This CDR3 is built from 14 residues. Germline CDR1 SGHAT, CDR2 FQNNGV.

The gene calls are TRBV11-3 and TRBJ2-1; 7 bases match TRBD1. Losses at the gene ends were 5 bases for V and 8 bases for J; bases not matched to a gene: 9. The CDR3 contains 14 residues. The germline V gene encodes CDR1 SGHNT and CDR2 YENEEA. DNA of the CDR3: TGTGCCAGCAGCCACGGGACAGAAGTCGATGAGCAGTTCTTC. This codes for CASSHGTEVDEQFF.

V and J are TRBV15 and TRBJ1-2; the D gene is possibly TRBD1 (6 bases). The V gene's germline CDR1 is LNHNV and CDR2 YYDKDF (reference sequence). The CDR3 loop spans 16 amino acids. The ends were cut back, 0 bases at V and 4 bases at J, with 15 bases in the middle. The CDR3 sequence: CATSRDLQGPSYGYTF. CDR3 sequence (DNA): TGTGCCACCAGCAGAGATTTACAGGGTCCTTCCTATGGCTACACCTTC.

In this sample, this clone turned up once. The CDR3 reads CASSMGLSMEPQHF. The CDR3 nucleotides are TGTGCCAGTAGTATGGGCCTTTCAATGGAGCCCCAGCATTTT. The rearrangement links TRBV19 to TRBJ1-5; D not certain. Germline lookup yields CDR1 LNHDA and CDR2 SQIVND (reference sequence). V lost 3 bases and J lost 8, with 14 bases in between. The CDR3 length is 14 residues.

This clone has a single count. CDR3 nucleotides: TGTGCCAGCAGCTTTTGGGGCCGAAGAGGAAACACCATATATTTT. This gives the protein CASSFWGRRGNTIYF. The gene calls are TRBV7-9 and TRBJ1-3; D might be TRBD1 (5 bases). The CDR3 has 15 residues. Germline V gene sequence: CDR1 SEHNR, CDR2 FQNEAQ (reference sequence). With 3 bases removed from V and 4 bases from J, the gap between germline ends came to 13 bases.

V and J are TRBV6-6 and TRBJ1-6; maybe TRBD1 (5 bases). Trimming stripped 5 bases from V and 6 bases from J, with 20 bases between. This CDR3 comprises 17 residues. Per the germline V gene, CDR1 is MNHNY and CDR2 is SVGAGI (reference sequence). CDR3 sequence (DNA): TGTGCCAGCAGTCCACAGGATTCTGGATCCATTAATTCACCCCTCCACTTT. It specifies CASSPQDSGSINSPLHF.

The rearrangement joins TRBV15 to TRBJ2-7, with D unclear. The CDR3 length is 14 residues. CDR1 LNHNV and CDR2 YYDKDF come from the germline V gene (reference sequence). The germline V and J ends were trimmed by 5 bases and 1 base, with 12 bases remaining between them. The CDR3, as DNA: TGTGCCACCAGCCCCCCTTACAATTCCTACGAGCAGTACTTC. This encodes CATSPPYNSYEQYF.

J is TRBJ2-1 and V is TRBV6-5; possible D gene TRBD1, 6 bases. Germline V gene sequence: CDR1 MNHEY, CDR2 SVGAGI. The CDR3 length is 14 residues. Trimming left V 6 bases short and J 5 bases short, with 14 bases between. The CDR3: CASRPQGRNNEQFF. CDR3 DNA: TGTGCCAGCAGACCCCAGGGGAGAAACAATGAGCAGTTCTTC.

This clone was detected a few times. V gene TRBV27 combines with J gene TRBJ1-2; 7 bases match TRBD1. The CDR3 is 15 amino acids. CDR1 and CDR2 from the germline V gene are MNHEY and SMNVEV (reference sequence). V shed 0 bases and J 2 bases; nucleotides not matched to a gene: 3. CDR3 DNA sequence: TGTGCCAGCAGTTTATCGGTCAGGGGGAACTATGGCTACACCTTC. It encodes CASSLSVRGNYGYTF.

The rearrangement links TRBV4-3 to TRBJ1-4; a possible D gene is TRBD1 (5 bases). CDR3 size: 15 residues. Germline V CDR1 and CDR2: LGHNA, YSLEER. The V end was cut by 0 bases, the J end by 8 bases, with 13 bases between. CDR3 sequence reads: CASSQEGREGEKLFF. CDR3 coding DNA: TGCGCCAGCAGCCAAGAGGGCAGGGAGGGGGAAAAACTGTTTTTT.

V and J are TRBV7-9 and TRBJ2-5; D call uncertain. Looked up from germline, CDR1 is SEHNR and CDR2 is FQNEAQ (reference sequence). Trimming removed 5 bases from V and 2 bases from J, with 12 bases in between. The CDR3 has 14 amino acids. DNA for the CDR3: TGTGCCAGCAGCGACGAGTACAGTCAAGAGACCCAGTACTTC. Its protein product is CASSDEYSQETQYF.

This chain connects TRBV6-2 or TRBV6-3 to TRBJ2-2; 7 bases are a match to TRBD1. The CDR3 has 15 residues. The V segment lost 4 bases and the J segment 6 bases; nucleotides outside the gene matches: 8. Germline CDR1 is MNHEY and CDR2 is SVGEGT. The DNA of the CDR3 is TGTGCCAGCAGTTTGAGACAGGGCCCCCCCGGGGAGCTGTTTTTT. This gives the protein CASSLRQGPPGELFF.